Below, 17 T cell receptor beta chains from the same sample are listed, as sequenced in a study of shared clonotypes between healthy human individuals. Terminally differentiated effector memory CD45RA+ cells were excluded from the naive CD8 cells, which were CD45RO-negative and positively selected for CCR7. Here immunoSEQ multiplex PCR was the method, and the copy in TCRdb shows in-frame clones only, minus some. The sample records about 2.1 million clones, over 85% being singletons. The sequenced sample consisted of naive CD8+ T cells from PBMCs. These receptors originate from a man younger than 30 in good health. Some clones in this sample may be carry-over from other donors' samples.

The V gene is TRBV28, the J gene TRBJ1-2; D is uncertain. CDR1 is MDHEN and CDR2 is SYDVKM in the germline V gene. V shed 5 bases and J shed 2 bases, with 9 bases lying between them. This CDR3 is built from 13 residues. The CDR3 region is CASSPGSNYGYTF. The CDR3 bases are TGTGCCAGCAGTCCGGGGTCGAACTATGGCTACACCTTC.

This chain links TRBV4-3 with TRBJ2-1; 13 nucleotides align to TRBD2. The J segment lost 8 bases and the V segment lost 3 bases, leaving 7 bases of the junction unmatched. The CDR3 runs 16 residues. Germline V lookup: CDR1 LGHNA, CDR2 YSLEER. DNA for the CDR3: TGCGCCAGCAGCCAGGCATGGACTAGCGGGAGCTATGAGCAGTTCTTC. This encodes CASSQAWTSGSYEQFF.

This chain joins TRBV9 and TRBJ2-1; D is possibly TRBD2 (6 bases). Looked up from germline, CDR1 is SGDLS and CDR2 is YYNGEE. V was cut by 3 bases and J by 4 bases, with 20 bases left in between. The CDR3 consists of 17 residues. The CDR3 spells CASSGGGAYISYNEQFF. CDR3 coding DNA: TGTGCCAGCAGCGGGGGAGGCGCTTACATTTCGTACAATGAGCAGTTCTTC.

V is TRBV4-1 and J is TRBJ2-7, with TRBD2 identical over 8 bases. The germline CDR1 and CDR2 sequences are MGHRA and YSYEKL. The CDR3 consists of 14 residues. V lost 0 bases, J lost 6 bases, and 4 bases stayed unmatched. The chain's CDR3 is CASSQEASGSEQYF. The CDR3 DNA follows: TGCGCCAGCAGCCAAGAGGCCAGCGGGAGCGAGCAGTACTTC.

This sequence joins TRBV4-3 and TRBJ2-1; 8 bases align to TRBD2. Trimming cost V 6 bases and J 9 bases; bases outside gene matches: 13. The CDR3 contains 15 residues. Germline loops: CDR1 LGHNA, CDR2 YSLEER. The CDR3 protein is CASRPTAGALGEQFF. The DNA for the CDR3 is TGCGCCAGCAGGCCCACAGCGGGGGCCCTGGGTGAGCAGTTCTTC.

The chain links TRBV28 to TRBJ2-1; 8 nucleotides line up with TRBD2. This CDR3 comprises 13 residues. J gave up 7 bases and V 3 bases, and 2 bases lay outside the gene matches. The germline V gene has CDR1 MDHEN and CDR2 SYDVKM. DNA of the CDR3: TGTGCCAGCAGTTTGGCTAGCGGGAATGAGCAGTTCTTC. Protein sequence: CASSLASGNEQFF.

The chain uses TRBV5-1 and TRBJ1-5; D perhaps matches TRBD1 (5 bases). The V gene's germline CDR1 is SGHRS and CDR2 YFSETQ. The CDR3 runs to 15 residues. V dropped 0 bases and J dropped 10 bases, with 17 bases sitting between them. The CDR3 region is CASSLAGPSVNPQHF. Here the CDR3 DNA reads TGCGCCAGCAGCTTGGCGGGACCCAGTGTCAATCCCCAGCATTTT.

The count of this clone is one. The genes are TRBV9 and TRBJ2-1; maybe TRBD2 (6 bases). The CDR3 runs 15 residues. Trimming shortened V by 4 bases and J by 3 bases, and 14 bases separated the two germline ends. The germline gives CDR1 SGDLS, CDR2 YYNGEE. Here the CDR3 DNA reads TGTGCCAGCAGCCCGTGGGTAGCGGACTACAATGAGCAGTTCTTC. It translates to CASSPWVADYNEQFF.

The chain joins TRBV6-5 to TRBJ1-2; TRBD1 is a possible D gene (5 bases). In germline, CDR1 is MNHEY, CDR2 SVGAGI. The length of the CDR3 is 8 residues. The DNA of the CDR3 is TGTGCGAAGGGGGGCTACACCTTC. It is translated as CAKGGYTF.

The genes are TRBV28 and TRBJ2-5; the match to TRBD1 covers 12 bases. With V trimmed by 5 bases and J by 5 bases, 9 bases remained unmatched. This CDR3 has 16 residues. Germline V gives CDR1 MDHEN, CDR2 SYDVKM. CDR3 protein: CASSQGDRGLVETQYF. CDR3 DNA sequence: TGTGCCAGCAGTCAAGGGGACAGGGGGCTAGTGGAGACCCAGTACTTC.

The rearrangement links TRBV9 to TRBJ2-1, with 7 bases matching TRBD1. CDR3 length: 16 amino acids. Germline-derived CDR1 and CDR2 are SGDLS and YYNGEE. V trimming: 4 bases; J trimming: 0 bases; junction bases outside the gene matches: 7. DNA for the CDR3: TGTGCCAGCAGCCCGCCGACAGGGAGCTCCTACAATGAGCAGTTCTTC. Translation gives CASSPPTGSSYNEQFF.

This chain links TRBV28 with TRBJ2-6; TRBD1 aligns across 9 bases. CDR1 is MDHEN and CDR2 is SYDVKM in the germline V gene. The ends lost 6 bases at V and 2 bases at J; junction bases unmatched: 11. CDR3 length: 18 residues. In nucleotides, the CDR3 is TGTGCCAGCAGCCGCCGGAGGGACAGGGTCCCTGGGGCCAACGTCCTGACTTTC. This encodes CASSRRRDRVPGANVLTF.

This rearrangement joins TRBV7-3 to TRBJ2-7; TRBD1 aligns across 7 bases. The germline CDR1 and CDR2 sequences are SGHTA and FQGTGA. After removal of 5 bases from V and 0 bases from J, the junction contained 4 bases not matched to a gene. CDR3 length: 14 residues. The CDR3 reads CASSNTGVSYEQYF. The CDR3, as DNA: TGTGCCAGCAGCAATACAGGGGTCTCCTACGAGCAGTACTTC.

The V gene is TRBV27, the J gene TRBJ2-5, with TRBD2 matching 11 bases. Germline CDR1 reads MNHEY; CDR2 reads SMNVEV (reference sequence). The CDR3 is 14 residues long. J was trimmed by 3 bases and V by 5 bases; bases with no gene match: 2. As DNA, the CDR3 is TGTGCCAGCAGTAAGACTAGCGGGAAAGAGACCCAGTACTTC. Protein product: CASSKTSGKETQYF.

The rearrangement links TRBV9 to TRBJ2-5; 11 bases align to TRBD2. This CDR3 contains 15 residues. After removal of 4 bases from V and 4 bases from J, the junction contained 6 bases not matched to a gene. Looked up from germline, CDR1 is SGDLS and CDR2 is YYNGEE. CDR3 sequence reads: CASSPNGLAGETQYF. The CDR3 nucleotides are TGTGCCAGCAGCCCGAACGGACTAGCGGGAGAGACCCAGTACTTC.

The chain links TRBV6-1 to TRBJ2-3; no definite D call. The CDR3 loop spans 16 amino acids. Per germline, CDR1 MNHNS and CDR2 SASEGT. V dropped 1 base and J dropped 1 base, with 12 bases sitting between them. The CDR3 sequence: CASSEVERKRTDTQYF. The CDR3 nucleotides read TGTGCCAGCAGTGAAGTGGAGCGTAAACGCACAGATACGCAGTATTTT.

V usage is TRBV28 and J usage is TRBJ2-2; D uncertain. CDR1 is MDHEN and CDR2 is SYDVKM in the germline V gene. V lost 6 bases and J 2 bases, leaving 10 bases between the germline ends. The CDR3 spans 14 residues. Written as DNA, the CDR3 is TGTGCCAGCAGGAGGTGGGAAAACACCGGGGAGCTGTTTTTT. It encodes CASRRWENTGELFF. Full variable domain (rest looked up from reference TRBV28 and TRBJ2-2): DVKVTQSSRYLVKRTGEKVFLECVQDMDHENMFWYRQDPGLGLRLIYFSYDVKMKEKGDIPEGYSVSREKKERFSLILESASTNQTSMYLCASRRWENTGELFFGEGSRLTVL.